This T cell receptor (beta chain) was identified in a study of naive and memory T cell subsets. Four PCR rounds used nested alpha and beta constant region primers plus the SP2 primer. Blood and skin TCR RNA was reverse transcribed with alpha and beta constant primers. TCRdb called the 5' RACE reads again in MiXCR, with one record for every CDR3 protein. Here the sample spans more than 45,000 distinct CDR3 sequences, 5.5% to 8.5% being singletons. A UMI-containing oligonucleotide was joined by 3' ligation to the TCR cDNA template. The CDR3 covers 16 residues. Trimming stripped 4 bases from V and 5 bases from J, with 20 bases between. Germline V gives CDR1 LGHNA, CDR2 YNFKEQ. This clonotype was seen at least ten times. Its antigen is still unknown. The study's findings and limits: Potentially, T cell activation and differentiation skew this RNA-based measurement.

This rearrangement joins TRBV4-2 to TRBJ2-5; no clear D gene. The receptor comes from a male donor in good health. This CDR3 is CASSPGSNSGRETQYF. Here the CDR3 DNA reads TGTGCCAGCAGCCCAGGCTCGAACTCTGGGCGGGAGACCCAGTACTTC.